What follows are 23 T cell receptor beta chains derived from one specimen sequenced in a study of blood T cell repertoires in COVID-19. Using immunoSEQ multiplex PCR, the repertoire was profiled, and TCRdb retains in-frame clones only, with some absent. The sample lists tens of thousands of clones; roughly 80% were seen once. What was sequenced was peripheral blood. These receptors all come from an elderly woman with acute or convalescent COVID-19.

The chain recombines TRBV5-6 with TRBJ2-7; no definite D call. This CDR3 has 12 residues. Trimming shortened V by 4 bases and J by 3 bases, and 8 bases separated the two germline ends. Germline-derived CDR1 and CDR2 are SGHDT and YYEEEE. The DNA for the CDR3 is TGTGCCAGCAGCCGCAGTAACTACGAGCAGTACTTC. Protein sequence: CASSRSNYEQYF.

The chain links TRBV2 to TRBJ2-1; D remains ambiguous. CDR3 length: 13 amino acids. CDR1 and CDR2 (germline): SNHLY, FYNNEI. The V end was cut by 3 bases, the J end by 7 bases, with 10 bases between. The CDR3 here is CASSDSPGNEQFF. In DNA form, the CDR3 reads TGTGCCAGCAGTGACAGTCCCGGGAATGAGCAGTTCTTC.

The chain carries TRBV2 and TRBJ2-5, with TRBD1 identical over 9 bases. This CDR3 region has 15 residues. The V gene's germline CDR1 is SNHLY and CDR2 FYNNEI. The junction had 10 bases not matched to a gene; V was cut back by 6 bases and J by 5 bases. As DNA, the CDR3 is TGTGCCAGCAGGGAACCACAGGGGGCACGGGAGACCCAGTACTTC. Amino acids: CASREPQGARETQYF.

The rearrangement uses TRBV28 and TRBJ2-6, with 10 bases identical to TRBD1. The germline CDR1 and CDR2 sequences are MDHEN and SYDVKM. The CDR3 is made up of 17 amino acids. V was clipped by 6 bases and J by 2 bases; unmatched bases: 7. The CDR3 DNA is TGTGCCAGCAGCCAGAGGACAGGGGGGACTGGGGCCAACGTCCTGACTTTC. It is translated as CASSQRTGGTGANVLTF.

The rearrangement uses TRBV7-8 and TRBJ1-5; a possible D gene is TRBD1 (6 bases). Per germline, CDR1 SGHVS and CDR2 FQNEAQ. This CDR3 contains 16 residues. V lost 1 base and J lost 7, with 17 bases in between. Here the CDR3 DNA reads TGTGCCAGCAGCTTAGGTAAGACAGGACAGAGGCAGCCCCAGCATTTT. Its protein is CASSLGKTGQRQPQHF.

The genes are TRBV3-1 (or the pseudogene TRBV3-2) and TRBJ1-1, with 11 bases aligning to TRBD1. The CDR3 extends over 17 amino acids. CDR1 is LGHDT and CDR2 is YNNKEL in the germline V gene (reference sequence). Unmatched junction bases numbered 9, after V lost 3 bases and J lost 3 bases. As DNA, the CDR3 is TGTGCCAGCAGCCACCTTAACCCGGGACAGGGGGACACTGAAGCTTTCTTT. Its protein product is CASSHLNPGQGDTEAFF.

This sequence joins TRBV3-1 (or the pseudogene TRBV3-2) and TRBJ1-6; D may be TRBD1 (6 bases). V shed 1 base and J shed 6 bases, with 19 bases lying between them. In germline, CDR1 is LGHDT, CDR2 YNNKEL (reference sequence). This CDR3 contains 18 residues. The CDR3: CASSQGDTRGYFNSPLHF. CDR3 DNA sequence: TGTGCCAGCAGCCAAGGGGACACAAGGGGGTATTTTAATTCACCCCTCCACTTT.

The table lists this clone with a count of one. As DNA, the CDR3 is TGTGCCAGTGGGCAGGGGGCTGAAGCTTTCTTT. It is translated as CASGQGAEAFF. The V call is TRBV19, the J call TRBJ1-1, with TRBD1 identical over 7 bases. The CDR3 extends over 11 amino acids. The ends lost 8 bases at V and 6 bases at J; junction bases unmatched: 3. Germline CDR1 LNHDA, CDR2 SQIVND (reference sequence).

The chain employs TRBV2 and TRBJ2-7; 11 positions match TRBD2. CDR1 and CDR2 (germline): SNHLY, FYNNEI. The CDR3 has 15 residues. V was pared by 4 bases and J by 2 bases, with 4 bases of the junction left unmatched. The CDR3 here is CASSAGTSGTYEQYF. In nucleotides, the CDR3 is TGTGCCAGCAGTGCCGGGACTAGCGGTACCTACGAGCAGTACTTC. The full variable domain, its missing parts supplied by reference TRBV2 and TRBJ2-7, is EPEVTQTPSHQVTQMGQEVILRCVPISNHLYFYWYRQILGQKVEFLVSFYNNEISEKSEIFDDQFSVERPDGSNFTLKIRSTKLEDSAMYFCASSAGTSGTYEQYFGPGTRLTVT.

The chain's CDR3 is CASSAGLAGAYNEQFF. The DNA of the CDR3 is TGTGCCAGCAGCGCGGGACTAGCGGGGGCCTACAATGAGCAGTTCTTC. V usage is TRBV5-5 and J usage is TRBJ2-1; 14 bases fit TRBD2. The ends lost 4 bases at V and 2 bases at J; junction bases unmatched: 2. Germline V gives CDR1 SGHKS, CDR2 YYEKEE (reference sequence). The CDR3 totals 16 residues.

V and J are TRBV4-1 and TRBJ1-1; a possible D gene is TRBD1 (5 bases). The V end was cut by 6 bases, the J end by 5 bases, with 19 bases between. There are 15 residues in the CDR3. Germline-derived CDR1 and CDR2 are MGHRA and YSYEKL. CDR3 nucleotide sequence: TGCGCCAGCAGTTCCGCGGGGGGGAGAAGAACTGAAGCTTTCTTT. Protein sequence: CASSSAGGRRTEAFF.

The CDR3, as DNA: TGCAGCTCACGGACTGTAAATGAGCAGTTCTTC. This translates into CSSRTVNEQFF. This chain connects TRBV29-1 to TRBJ2-1; possible D gene TRBD2, 5 bases. CDR1 is SQVTM and CDR2 is ANQGSEA in the germline V gene. Deletions cut 8 bases from V and 7 bases from J, with 12 bases between. The CDR3 loop spans 11 amino acids.

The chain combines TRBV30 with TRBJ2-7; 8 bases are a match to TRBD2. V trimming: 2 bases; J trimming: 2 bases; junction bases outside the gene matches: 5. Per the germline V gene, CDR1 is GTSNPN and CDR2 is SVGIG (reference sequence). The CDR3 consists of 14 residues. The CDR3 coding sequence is TGTGCCTGGAGTCCAACTAGCGGAGCCTACGAGCAGTACTTC. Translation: CAWSPTSGAYEQYF.

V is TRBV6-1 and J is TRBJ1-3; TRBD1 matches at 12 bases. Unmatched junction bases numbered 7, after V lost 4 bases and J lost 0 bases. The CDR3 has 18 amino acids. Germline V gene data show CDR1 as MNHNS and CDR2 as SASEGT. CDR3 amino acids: CASSARDRGLGSGNTIYF. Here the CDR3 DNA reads TGTGCCAGCAGTGCCCGGGACAGGGGGCTAGGCTCTGGAAACACCATATATTTT.

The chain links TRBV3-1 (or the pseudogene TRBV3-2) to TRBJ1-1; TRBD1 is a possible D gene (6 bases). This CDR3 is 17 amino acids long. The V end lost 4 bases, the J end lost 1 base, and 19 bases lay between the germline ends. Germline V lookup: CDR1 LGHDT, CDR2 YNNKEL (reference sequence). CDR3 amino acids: CASSRTTGTLGNTEAFF. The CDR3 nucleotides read TGTGCCAGCAGCCGTACGACCGGGACACTGGGGAACACTGAAGCTTTCTTT.

The CDR3 sequence: CASSIDTGQGAPQFF. The CDR3, as DNA: TGTGCCAGTAGTATAGACACTGGACAGGGCGCCCCTCAGTTCTTC. V and J are TRBV19 and TRBJ2-1; 8 positions agree with TRBD1. In germline, CDR1 is LNHDA, CDR2 SQIVND (reference sequence). This CDR3 has 15 amino acids. With V trimmed by 0 bases and J by 13 bases, 11 bases remained unmatched.

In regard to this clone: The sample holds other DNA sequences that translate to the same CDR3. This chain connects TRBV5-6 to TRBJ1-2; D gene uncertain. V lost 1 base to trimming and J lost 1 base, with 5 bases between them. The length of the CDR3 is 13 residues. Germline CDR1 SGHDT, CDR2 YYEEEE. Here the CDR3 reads CASSLNSNYGYTF. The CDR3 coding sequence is TGTGCCAGCAGCTTGAACAGTAACTATGGCTACACCTTC.

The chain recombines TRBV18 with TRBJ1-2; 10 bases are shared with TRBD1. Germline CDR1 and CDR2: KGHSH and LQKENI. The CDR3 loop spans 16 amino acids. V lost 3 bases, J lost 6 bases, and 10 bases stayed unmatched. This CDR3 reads CASSPQRTGGAHGYTF. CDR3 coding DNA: TGTGCCAGCTCACCCCAAAGGACAGGGGGGGCTCATGGCTACACCTTC.

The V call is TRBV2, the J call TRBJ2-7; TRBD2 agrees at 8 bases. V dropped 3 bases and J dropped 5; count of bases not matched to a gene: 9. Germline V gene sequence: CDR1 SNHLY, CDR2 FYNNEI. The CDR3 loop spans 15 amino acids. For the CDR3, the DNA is TGTGCCAGCAGTGACCTACGGGGGGGGATTGACGAGCAGTACTTC. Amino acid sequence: CASSDLRGGIDEQYF.

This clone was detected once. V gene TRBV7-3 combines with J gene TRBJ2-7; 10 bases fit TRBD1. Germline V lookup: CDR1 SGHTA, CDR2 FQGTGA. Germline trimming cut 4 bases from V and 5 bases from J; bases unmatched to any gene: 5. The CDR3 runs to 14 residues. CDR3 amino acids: CASSSGTGAHEQYF. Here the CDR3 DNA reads TGTGCCAGCAGCTCCGGGACAGGGGCCCACGAGCAGTACTTC.

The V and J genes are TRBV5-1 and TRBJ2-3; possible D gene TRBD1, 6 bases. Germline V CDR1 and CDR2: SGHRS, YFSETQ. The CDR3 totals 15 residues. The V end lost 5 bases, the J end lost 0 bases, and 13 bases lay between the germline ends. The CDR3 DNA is TGCGCCAGCAGTCCACAGGGCCCTAGCACAGATACGCAGTATTTT. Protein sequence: CASSPQGPSTDTQYF.

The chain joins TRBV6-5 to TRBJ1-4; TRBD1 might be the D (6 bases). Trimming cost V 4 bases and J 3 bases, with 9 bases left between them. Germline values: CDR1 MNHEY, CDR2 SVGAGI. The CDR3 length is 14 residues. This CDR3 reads CASSWTASNEKLFF. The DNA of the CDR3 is TGTGCCAGCAGTTGGACAGCCTCTAATGAAAAACTGTTTTTT.

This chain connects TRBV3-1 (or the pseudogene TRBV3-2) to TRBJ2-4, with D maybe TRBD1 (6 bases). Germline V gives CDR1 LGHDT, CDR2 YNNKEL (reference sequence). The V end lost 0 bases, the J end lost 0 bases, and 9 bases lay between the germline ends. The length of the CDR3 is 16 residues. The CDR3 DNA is TGTGCCAGCAGCCAAGAAGACAGGATAGCCAAAAACATTCAGTACTTC. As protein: CASSQEDRIAKNIQYF.